These 32 T cell receptor beta chains originate from one sample sequenced in a study of identical twins. TCRdb re-called the 5' RACE reads with MiXCR, one entry per CDR3 protein. The sample has roughly 1,500,000 distinct CDR3 sequences; less than 40% are singletons. The specimen was cord blood. The receptors derive from a newborn girl in good health.

This clonotype was found many times. The chain recombines TRBV7-2 with TRBJ2-7; D not certain. Germline CDR1 is SGHTA and CDR2 is FQGNSA. The V gene lost 5 bases and the J gene lost 4 bases, with 9 bases spanning the gap. The CDR3 totals 12 residues. CDR3 nucleotide sequence: TGTGCCAGCAGCCCAGACTTATACGAGCAGTACTTC. Its translation is CASSPDLYEQYF.

In this sample, this clonotype turned up a few times. V and J are TRBV6-5 and TRBJ2-6, with unresolved D. V was pared by 2 bases and J by 0 bases, with 8 bases between. Per the germline V gene, CDR1 is MNHEY and CDR2 is SVGAGI. The CDR3 runs 16 residues. In DNA form, the CDR3 reads TGTGCCAGCAGTTACCAGGCACGCTCTGGGGCCAACGTCCTGACTTTC. This encodes CASSYQARSGANVLTF.

This clonotype has a handful of counts. The chain joins TRBV5-4 to TRBJ1-1; 10 positions agree with TRBD1. The germline V gene encodes CDR1 SGHNT and CDR2 YYREEE (reference sequence). The V segment lost 4 bases and the J segment 5 bases; nucleotides outside the gene matches: 8. The CDR3 is made up of 15 amino acids. The CDR3 bases are TGTGCCAGCAGCACCCGGGACAGGGGAGGGACTGAAGCTTTCTTT. It yields the protein CASSTRDRGGTEAFF. Based on the CDR3 plus reference TRBV5-4 and TRBJ1-1, the full variable domain is ETGVTQSPTHLIKTRGQQVTLRCSSQSGHNTVSWYQQALGQGPQFIFQYYREEENGRGNFPPRFSGLQFPNYSSELNVNALELDDSALYLCASSTRDRGGTEAFFGQGTRLTVV.

The rearrangement links TRBV28 to TRBJ1-2, with TRBD1 matching 7 bases. The CDR3 runs 14 residues. J lost 8 bases, V lost 5 bases, and 11 bases had no gene match. Germline-derived CDR1 and CDR2 are MDHEN and SYDVKM. The CDR3 spells CASSLLQGRGGYTF. Here the CDR3 DNA reads TGTGCCAGCAGTCTATTACAGGGGAGAGGGGGCTACACCTTC.

As regards this clonotype: A much larger clone differs from this one at a single base, so this may be a read error. The chain has TRBV12-3 or TRBV12-4 and TRBJ2-3, with 13 bases fitting TRBD2. The CDR3 has 15 residues. J lost 6 bases, V lost 6 bases, and 6 bases had no gene match. The CDR3 DNA sequence: TGTGCCAGCAGAGGACTAGCGGGAGAGCGGGATACGCAGTATTTT. Protein sequence: CASRGLAGERDTQYF.

The table lists this clonotype with a few counts. V usage is TRBV12-3 or TRBV12-4 and J usage is TRBJ2-3; D could derive from TRBD1 or TRBD2 (6 bases each). The CDR3 sequence is 15 residues long. V lost 6 bases to trimming and J lost 3 bases, with 16 bases between them. This CDR3 is CASSKLGGLTDTQYF. DNA of the CDR3: TGTGCCAGCAGCAAGCTGGGGGGCCTAACAGATACGCAGTATTTT.

In the case of this clonotype: One base away lies a much larger clone, so this may be a sequencing read error. The gene calls are TRBV7-2 and TRBJ2-1; 9 bases align to TRBD2. Germline CDR1 reads SGHTA; CDR2 reads FQGNSA. The CDR3 totals 16 residues. With 2 bases clipped from V and 10 bases from J, the junction kept 12 bases outside the gene matches. Here the CDR3 reads CASSLRYLAGSYEQFF. The CDR3 region has the DNA TGTGCCAGCAGCTTACGGTACCTAGCGGGGTCATACGAGCAGTTCTTC. The entire variable domain, with the rest obtained from reference TRBV7-2 and TRBJ2-1, is as follows: GAGVSQSPSNKVTEKGKDVELRCDPISGHTALYWYRQSLGQGLEFLIYFQGNSAPDKSGLPSDRFSAERTGGSVSTLTIQRTQQEDSAVYLCASSLRYLAGSYEQFFGPGTRLTVL.

The V gene is TRBV20-1, the J gene TRBJ2-2; D gene ambiguous. The germline CDR1 and CDR2 sequences are DFQATT and SNEGSKA (reference sequence). V lost 1 base to trimming and J lost 1 base, with 7 bases between them. There are 14 residues in the CDR3. The CDR3: CSARVGWNTGELFF. For the CDR3, the DNA is TGCAGTGCTAGAGTGGGGTGGAACACCGGGGAGCTGTTTTTT.

This clonotype was counted between two and nine times. The rearrangement links TRBV4-1 to TRBJ2-7; 11 bases are a match to TRBD2. V shed 1 base, J shed 1 base, and the junction held 3 bases outside the gene matches. Germline V gene data show CDR1 as MGHRA and CDR2 as YSYEKL. This CDR3 is built from 16 residues. CDR3 amino acids: CASSQVWTSGSYEQYF. DNA of the CDR3: TGCGCCAGCAGCCAAGTCTGGACTAGCGGGTCCTACGAGCAGTACTTC.

V gene TRBV5-1 combines with J gene TRBJ2-5; D possibly corresponds to TRBD2 (6 bases). Per the germline V gene, CDR1 is SGHRS and CDR2 is YFSETQ. V was clipped by 3 bases and J by 0 bases, with 21 bases between them. CDR3 length: 18 residues. The CDR3 region has the DNA TGCGCCAGCAGCTCGGGAGTGAAGCTAGCGTACTACCAAGAGACCCAGTACTTC. Translation gives CASSSGVKLAYYQETQYF.

This chain connects TRBV14 to TRBJ2-2, with 12 nucleotides matching TRBD2. The CDR3 has 15 amino acids. CDR1 is SGHDN and CDR2 is FVKESK in the germline V gene. Trimming cost V 3 bases and J 6 bases; bases outside gene matches: 2. CDR3 protein: CASSQRLAGAGELFF. As DNA, the CDR3 is TGTGCCAGCAGCCAGAGACTAGCGGGAGCCGGGGAGCTGTTTTTT. Full variable domain (rest looked up from reference TRBV14 and TRBJ2-2): EAGVTQFPSHSVIEKGQTVTLRCDPISGHDNLYWYRRVMGKEIKFLLHFVKESKQDESGMPNNRFLAERTGGTYSTLKVQPAELEDSGVYFCASSQRLAGAGELFFGEGSRLTVL.

The rearrangement links TRBV4-1 to TRBJ2-4, with 13 bases matching TRBD2. The J call may not be correct, given that the DNA end is closer to TRBJ2-7. The CDR3 loop spans 16 amino acids. The germline gives CDR1 MGHRA, CDR2 YSYEKL. The CDR3 protein is CASSHRGLAGVGEQYF. The CDR3 DNA is TGCGCCAGCAGCCACCGTGGACTAGCGGGAGTTGGCGAGCAGTACTTC.

This clonotype was seen a few times. The CDR3 sequence is CASSPTRNPSGYNEQFF. The CDR3 nucleotides read TGTGCCAGCAGCCCAACTAGGAATCCTAGCGGCTACAATGAGCAGTTCTTC. The chain links TRBV28 to TRBJ2-1; 7 nucleotides align to TRBD2. J was trimmed by 3 bases and V by 6 bases; bases with no gene match: 14. The CDR3 contains 17 residues. Germline V lookup: CDR1 MDHEN, CDR2 SYDVKM. Filled out from reference TRBV28 and TRBJ2-1, the complete variable domain reads DVKVTQSSRYLVKRTGEKVFLECVQDMDHENMFWYRQDPGLGLRLIYFSYDVKMKEKGDIPEGYSVSREKKERFSLILESASTNQTSMYLCASSPTRNPSGYNEQFFGPGTRLTVL.

This clonotype appeared many times. The chain is built from TRBV7-2 and TRBJ1-2; 7 bases match TRBD1. After removal of 1 base from V and 5 bases from J, the junction contained 4 bases not matched to a gene. The CDR3 runs to 14 residues. Per the germline V gene, CDR1 is SGHTA and CDR2 is FQGNSA. This CDR3 is CASSLEGAGYGYTF. Here the CDR3 DNA reads TGTGCCAGCAGCTTAGAGGGGGCTGGATATGGCTACACCTTC. Using reference TRBV7-2 and TRBJ1-2 for the parts outside the CDR3, the full variable domain is GAGVSQSPSNKVTEKGKDVELRCDPISGHTALYWYRQSLGQGLEFLIYFQGNSAPDKSGLPSDRFSAERTGGSVSTLTIQRTQQEDSAVYLCASSLEGAGYGYTFGSGTRLTVV.

V usage is TRBV20-1 and J usage is TRBJ2-2; D is ambiguous. Germline V CDR1 and CDR2: DFQATT, SNEGSKA (reference sequence). The CDR3 runs to 15 residues. V lost 0 bases, J lost 5 bases, and 13 bases lay in between. The CDR3 protein is CSARDPYPSTGELFF. The CDR3 DNA is TGCAGTGCTAGAGATCCTTACCCTTCTACCGGGGAGCTGTTTTTT.

The chain carries TRBV5-6 and TRBJ1-4, with a weak D call TRBD1 (5 bases). Trimming took off 5 bases at V and 8 bases at J, with 13 bases between the two ends. The CDR3 extends over 13 amino acids. Germline loops: CDR1 SGHDT, CDR2 YYEEEE. CDR3 in amino acids: CASRPGQEEKLFF. The DNA for the CDR3 is TGTGCCAGCAGACCCGGACAAGAGGAAAAACTGTTTTTT.

Only a few counts were recorded for this clonotype. The chain has TRBV12-3 or TRBV12-4 and TRBJ2-5; TRBD2 is a possible D gene (5 bases). The assigned J gene may be wrong: the sequence end matches TRBJ2-7 better. The CDR3 covers 17 residues. CDR3 nucleotide sequence: TGTGCCAGCAGTTGGAGCCCCGGGGTCCTACTCCCTTACGAGCAGTACTTC. Translated, it gives CASSWSPGVLLPYEQYF.

This clonotype was found a few times. The rearrangement uses TRBV25-1 and TRBJ1-1; TRBD1 aligns across 8 bases. The CDR3 runs to 12 residues. V lost 11 bases to trimming and J lost 3 bases; unmatched junction nucleotides: 5. Germline CDR1 MGHDK, CDR2 SYGVNS. The CDR3 is CAGQGADTEAFF. Here the CDR3 DNA reads TGTGCCGGCCAGGGGGCCGACACTGAAGCTTTCTTT.

This clonotype has more than one count but fewer than ten. The chain links TRBV24-1 to TRBJ2-5, with 9 bases matching TRBD1. Trimming removed 8 bases from V and 4 bases from J; junction bases left unmatched: 7. Per the germline V gene, CDR1 is KGHDR and CDR2 is SFDVKD. CDR3 length: 14 amino acids. This CDR3 reads CATIRQGDAETQYF. Written as DNA, the CDR3 is TGTGCCACCATCAGACAGGGGGACGCAGAGACCCAGTACTTC.

For this clonotype: The germline gene is not matched at one end of the junction; a read error may be the cause. The rearrangement uses TRBV10-2 and TRBJ2-5; 10 bases map to TRBD2. From germline, CDR1 is WSHSY and CDR2 SAAADI. CDR3 length: 13 amino acids. DNA for the CDR3: TGCGCCGGCAGACTAGCGGGCCAAGAGACCCAGTACTTC. This gives the protein CAGRLAGQETQYF.

The J gene is TRBJ2-7, the V gene TRBV7-9, with a possible D match to TRBD1 (6 bases). V dropped 5 bases and J dropped 4 bases, with 15 bases sitting between them. CDR3 length: 14 amino acids. Germline V lookup: CDR1 SEHNR, CDR2 FQNEAQ (reference sequence). The CDR3 DNA sequence: TGTGCCAGCAGCCCCCTGCAGGGGTCGTACGAGCAGTACTTC. Translation gives CASSPLQGSYEQYF.

This sequence joins TRBV11-2 and TRBJ2-7; 11 bases are a match to TRBD2. This CDR3 spans 16 amino acids. Germline V gene lookup returns CDR1 SGHAT and CDR2 FQNNGV. V trimming: 4 bases; J trimming: 1 base; junction bases outside the gene matches: 6. The CDR3 is CASSWTGTSGSYEQYF. CDR3 DNA sequence: TGTGCCAGCAGCTGGACAGGGACTAGCGGATCCTACGAGCAGTACTTC.

This clonotype was seen ten or more times. This chain connects TRBV29-1 to TRBJ2-7, with 8 bases that match TRBD1. CDR1 SQVTM and CDR2 ANQGSEA come from the germline V gene. This CDR3 is 14 amino acids long. With V trimmed by 4 bases and J by 0 bases, 5 bases remained unmatched. This CDR3 reads CSVVGQESSYEQYF. Written as DNA, the CDR3 is TGCAGCGTTGTGGGACAGGAGAGCTCCTACGAGCAGTACTTC.

The chain employs TRBV6-1 and TRBJ1-1, with TRBD1 as a possible D gene (5 bases). The CDR3 is 17 residues long. With 7 bases removed from V and 0 bases from J, the gap between germline ends came to 21 bases. Germline lookup yields CDR1 MNHNS and CDR2 SASEGT. The CDR3 region is CASTPPTSGLMNTEAFF. The CDR3 DNA is TGTGCCAGCACTCCTCCGACGTCAGGGCTTATGAACACTGAAGCTTTCTTT.

This clonotype was counted a few times. This chain links TRBV10-2 with TRBJ2-1; 10 nucleotides align to TRBD2. J was trimmed by 4 bases and V by 5 bases; bases with no gene match: 8. The CDR3 sequence is 16 residues long. Germline lookup yields CDR1 WSHSY and CDR2 SAAADI. The CDR3 protein is CASSSYPAGGYNEQFF. CDR3 in DNA: TGCGCCAGCAGTTCTTACCCAGCGGGGGGGTACAATGAGCAGTTCTTC.

The V and J genes are TRBV4-1 and TRBJ2-3, with D hard to call. Trimming left V 5 bases short and J 3 bases short, with 9 bases between. This CDR3 spans 13 amino acids. Germline V CDR1 and CDR2: MGHRA, YSYEKL. The CDR3 protein is CASSTPRTDTQYF. In DNA, the CDR3 is TGCGCCAGCAGCACCCCTCGGACAGATACGCAGTATTTT.

This clonotype has more than one count but fewer than ten. The gene calls are TRBV7-9 and TRBJ1-4; 9 bases line up with TRBD1. The CDR3 contains 17 residues. The germline CDR1 and CDR2 sequences are SEHNR and FQNEAQ (reference sequence). The trim removed 2 bases at V and 12 bases at J, leaving 16 bases unmatched. This chain's CDR3 is CASSLSPLTGGGWELFF. In DNA, the CDR3 is TGTGCCAGCAGCTTATCCCCCCTAACAGGGGGCGGGTGGGAACTGTTTTTT.

A remark on this clonotype: An end of the junction does not agree with germline; a read error may underlie this. This chain connects TRBV7-7 to TRBJ2-5; D is unclear. Per germline, CDR1 SSHAT and CDR2 FNYEAQ (reference sequence). The CDR3 loop spans 13 amino acids. This chain's CDR3 is CASSLIESETQYF. DNA of the CDR3: TGTGCTAGCAGCTTAATCGAGAGTGAGACCCAGTACTTC.

The chain is built from TRBV14 and TRBJ1-2; D remains ambiguous. Germline lookup yields CDR1 SGHDN and CDR2 FVKESK. The CDR3 is 14 amino acids. V lost 4 bases and J 4 bases, leaving 13 bases between the germline ends. This chain's CDR3 is CASSPLNLGYGYTF. The CDR3 nucleotides are TGTGCCAGCAGCCCGTTGAATTTGGGCTATGGCTACACCTTC.

This sequence joins TRBV29-1 and TRBJ2-7; a possible D gene is TRBD2 (7 bases). Deletions cut 5 bases from V and 3 bases from J, with 14 bases between. The length of the CDR3 is 13 residues. The germline V gene encodes CDR1 SQVTM and CDR2 ANQGSEA. Here the CDR3 DNA reads TGCAGCGTTTTGGGAGGGGGTCGCTACGAGCAGTACTTC. As protein: CSVLGGGRYEQYF.

The table lists this clonotype with a count of one. This chain connects TRBV3-1 to TRBJ2-5, with D perhaps matching TRBD2 (5 bases). The CDR3 totals 16 residues. The V end lost 2 bases, the J end lost 2 bases, and 15 bases lay between the germline ends. CDR1 is LGHDT and CDR2 is YNNKEL in the germline V gene (reference sequence). As DNA, the CDR3 is TGTGCCAGCAGCCAAAATCCCGGTCCGGGGCAAGAGACCCAGTACTTC. Protein: CASSQNPGPGQETQYF.

Only a few counts were recorded for this clonotype. The genes are TRBV10-1 and TRBJ2-3; 10 nucleotides agree with TRBD2. Germline V gene sequence: CDR1 WNHNN, CDR2 SYGVQD (reference sequence). The CDR3 consists of 14 residues. V lost 2 bases and J lost 7; bases outside the gene matches: 3. CDR3 residues: CASSENSGGYTQYF. The CDR3 DNA follows: TGCGCCAGCAGTGAGAATAGCGGGGGGTATACGCAGTATTTT.